This T cell receptor (beta chain) was recovered during a study of T cell changes during pregnancy in multiple sclerosis. Libraries were prepared by immunoSEQ multiplex PCR; TCRdb keeps only in-frame clonotypes and omits some of them. The table has under 110,000 clones, about 90% seen once. The CDR3 has 15 amino acids. Trimming removed 8 bases at V and 0 bases at J, with 14 bases between. Per germline, CDR1 MNHEY and CDR2 SVGAGI. V and J are TRBV6-5 and TRBJ1-3; D is unresolved. The sample here was peripheral blood, taken before pregnancy. The sequence came from a female donor with multiple sclerosis, enrolled in a pregnancy study. DNA of the CDR3: TGTGCCAGCTCTTTGAGGTTCGACTCTGGAAACACCATATATTTT. This translates into CASSLRFDSGNTIYF.